Here is one TCR beta chain with its context. Its antigen is not yet known. The record has no base qualities; no much larger clone is one base away. This entry belongs to a study of intratumoral heterogeneity in liver cancer. For context, the study as a whole: In the full approximately 15-patient cohort, the median age was around 60 years and the majority of patients were male. RNA-seq, DNA sequencing, TCR-seq and SNP array data from multiple regions of hepatocellular carcinoma specimens were combined in the study to investigate intratumor heterogeneity. A total of 71 multiregional samples from about 15 HCC patients, consisting of fewer than 55 tumoral and about 20 adjacent nontumoral regions, were included in the overall cohort. General findings and caveats noted by the study authors: TCR sequencing reportedly confirmed RNA-seq-based estimates of regional differences in tumor-infiltrating lymphocyte burden. In each sequenced patient, tumor region a showed significantly more unique T-cell clonal expansions than tumor region b. Within each sequenced patient, no significant difference in overall T cell clonality was found between tumor regions. The authors noted a relatively low number of patients and under-sampled tumor-infiltrating lymphocyte representation as limitations.

The CDR3 has 15 amino acids, counting the end cysteine and phenylalanine. The kept DNA is CDR3 alone, 45 bases in frame from the first base. Clipping removes 3 bases from V and 1 base from J, with 5 as the unmatched junction base count. From a lookup of the germline V gene (reference sequence), CDR1 and CDR2 are GTSNPN and SVGIG. Samples with the label H were taken from distinct, geographically separated regions of the hepatocellular carcinoma nodule. Every patient had early-stage hepatocellular carcinoma and went to surgical resection without receiving any prior therapy. No macroscopic evidence of necrosis or hemorrhage was present in the sampled areas. Multiple regions from a couple of patients were subjected to TCR sequencing (ImmunoSeq). Frozen resection tissue samples were collected at least 1 cm apart from each other. The DNeasy blood and tissue kit was used to extract genomic DNA from bulk tissue.

TCR beta chain CDR3 regions were sequenced from genomic DNA using the immunoSEQ assay. Rearranged VDJ segments were amplified with primers that anneal to V and J segments. Per the source publication's procedure: The ImmunoSeq Analyzer software was used to compute clonality and richness metrics. To find clones with differing abundance between regions, Fisher's exact test was applied together with a beta-binomial method for extra stringency. As stored in TCRdb, this immuneACCESS dataset retains in-frame rearrangements with V and J assigned. A fraction of the clones does not appear; measured against another copy, unresolved V genes explain less than half of the discrepancy, and the remainder lacks a known reason. The V and J calls and clone size come from that table; D and trimming were worked out from the DNA. For this sample the table gives some 3,000 clones, of which about 70% were detected only once. Around 45% of the sample is held by the ten biggest clonotypes.

The receptor chain draws on TRBV30 and TRBJ2-7; TRBD1 lines up with 11 middle nucleotides. The source is a woman aged 65 to 85 with hepatocellular carcinoma. Sequenced here: tumor tissue, sampled before any cancer treatment. The base sequence is TGTGCCTGGAGCCTCGGACAGGGGGCTTCCTACGAGCAGTACTTC. This is translated as CAWSLGQGASYEQYF. With the rest looked up from the reference TRBV30 and TRBJ2-7 genes rather than sequenced, the full variable domain is SQTIHQWPATLVQPVGSPLSLECTVEGTSNPNLYWYRQAAGRGLQLLFYSVGIGQISSEVPQNLSASRPQDRQFILSSKKLLLSDSGFYLCAWSLGQGASYEQYFGPGTRLTVT.